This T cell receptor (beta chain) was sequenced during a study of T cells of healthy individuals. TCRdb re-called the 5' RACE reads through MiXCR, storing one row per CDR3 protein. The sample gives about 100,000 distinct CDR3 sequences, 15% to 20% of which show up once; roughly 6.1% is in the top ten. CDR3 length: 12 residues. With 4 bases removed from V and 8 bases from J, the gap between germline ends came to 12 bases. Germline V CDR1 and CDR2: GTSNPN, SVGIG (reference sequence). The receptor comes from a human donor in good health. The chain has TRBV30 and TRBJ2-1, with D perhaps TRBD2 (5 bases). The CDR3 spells CAWNVLEDEQFF. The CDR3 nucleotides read TGTGCCTGGAACGTACTAGAAGATGAGCAGTTCTTC.